This T cell receptor (beta chain) was sequenced for a study of regulatory T cells in long-lasting Graves disease. About the research overall: Duration of antithyroid drug therapy among newly diagnosed Graves' patients was under 3 months.

Combining iRepertoire HTBI primers with Arm-PCR of CDR3 regions, the authors built TCR beta libraries. TCRdb recomputed calls from the multiplex PCR reads with MiXCR, one row per CDR3 protein. The sample has fewer than 550,000 distinct CDR3 sequences; around 15% are singletons. This clonotype was counted ten times or more. Trimming at V came to 6 bases and at J to 5 bases, leaving 5 bases not matched to a gene. The CDR3 is 15 amino acids. Germline V gives CDR1 MNHNS, CDR2 SASEGT. The time point: newly diagnosed GD, antithyroid drugs for less than 3 months. The TCR library was made from RNA extracted from PBMCs. These data also formed part of another study, on T cells in Graves' hyperthyroidism and ophthalmopathy.

The chain has TRBV6-1 and TRBJ2-1; 12 positions agree with TRBD2. The origin of this receptor is a woman aged 18-29 years with Graves disease. The sample consisted of peripheral blood mononuclear cells (PBMCs), taken at new diagnosis, from a patient treated with antithyroid drugs. The CDR3 region is CASRFGLAGNNEQFF. CDR3 DNA: TGTGCCAGCAGATTCGGACTAGCGGGGAACAATGAGCAGTTCTTC.